The entry that follows covers one T cell receptor beta chain sequence. The CDR3 loop spans 15 amino acids. The germline gives CDR1 LGHDT, CDR2 YNNKEL (reference sequence). V lost 4 bases, J lost 4 bases, and 5 bases stayed unmatched. The data belong to a study of blood T cell repertoires in COVID-19. At the level of the study: From T cells, B-cell-depleted T cells, or PBMCs came the material, which was cDNA or gDNA.

Under the authors' procedure: How many nucleated cells were present was estimated from reference gene primer amplification. TCRdb keeps only in-frame clones here, not all; method: immunoSEQ multiplex PCR. V and J calls and clone size are given by that table; D and trimming were obtained from the DNA. The table lists 300,000 to 400,000 clones, approximately 85% of them singletons. Input material: peripheral blood. J is TRBJ2-2 and V is TRBV3-1 (or the pseudogene TRBV3-2), with TRBD1 matching 8 bases. The source is a human donor in a cohort sampled during active COVID-19. CDR3 loop: CASSLRDRLTGELFF. CDR3 DNA: TGTGCCAGCAGCCTCCGGGACAGGCTCACCGGGGAGCTGTTTTTT.